The 18 T cell receptor beta chains below come from one sample, sequenced in a study of response to subunit inactivated influenza vaccine. In TCRdb, the RT-PCR reads were re-called with MiXCR into one record per CDR3 protein. The data show around 600,000 distinct CDR3 sequences, around 10% seen once. The sample was also linked to a second study, of T cells expressing NK-cell markers. That paper adds: Production of TCR beta cDNA relied on 5'RACE template switching with UMIs.

This specimen was PBMCs from blood, taken on the day of vaccination. These TCRs come from a man in his fifties who received an inactivated influenza vaccine.

The V gene is TRBV28, the J gene TRBJ2-5, with TRBD2 as a possible D gene (6 bases). The germline CDR1 and CDR2 sequences are MDHEN and SYDVKM. The CDR3 runs to 14 residues. Trimming stripped 2 bases from V and 4 bases from J, with 11 bases between. CDR3 region: CASSLAGRPETQYF. For the CDR3, the DNA is TGTGCCAGCAGTTTAGCGGGGAGGCCAGAGACCCAGTACTTC.

In this sample, this clonotype turned up many times. The chain uses TRBV29-1 and TRBJ2-1, with TRBD1 matching 8 bases. The CDR3 is 13 amino acids. With V trimmed by 6 bases and J by 7 bases, 8 bases remained unmatched. Germline lookup yields CDR1 SQVTM and CDR2 ANQGSEA. The CDR3: CSVADRAQNEQFF. The CDR3 coding sequence is TGCAGCGTCGCGGACAGGGCACAAAATGAGCAGTTCTTC.

This clonotype was seen a few times. V and J are TRBV4-3 and TRBJ2-2, with D perhaps matching TRBD1 (6 bases). From germline, CDR1 is LGHNA and CDR2 YSLEER. This CDR3 is built from 16 residues. Trimming took off 0 bases at V and 4 bases at J, with 12 bases between the two ends. The CDR3 loop reads CASSQEPGDRTGELFF. CDR3 bases: TGCGCCAGCAGCCAAGAGCCAGGGGATCGCACCGGGGAGCTGTTTTTT.

Only a few counts were recorded for this clonotype. The rearrangement joins TRBV10-3 to TRBJ2-3; a possible D gene is TRBD1 (5 bases). V was shortened by 8 bases and J by 2 bases, with 17 bases between the two germline ends. CDR3 length: 15 residues. Germline CDR1 ENHRY, CDR2 SYGVKD. CDR3 in amino acids: CAIRGNRGNTDTQYF. The CDR3 bases are TGTGCCATCCGTGGCAATAGGGGAAACACAGATACGCAGTATTTT.

In the case of this clonotype: A read error may explain this, as a much larger clone is one base away. The chain joins TRBV29-1 to TRBJ2-3; the match to TRBD2 covers 15 bases. This CDR3 has 19 residues. J lost 3 bases, V lost 4 bases, and 14 bases had no gene match. CDR1 is SQVTM and CDR2 is ANQGSEA in the germline V gene. The CDR3 loop reads CSVARPGLAGGSGTDTQYF. The CDR3 DNA is TGCAGCGTTGCTCGTCCTGGACTAGCGGGAGGGTCGGGGACAGATACGCAGTATTTT.

V is TRBV12-3 or TRBV12-4 and J is TRBJ2-5; D perhaps matches TRBD1 (6 bases). This CDR3 comprises 14 residues. Trimming removed 0 bases from V and 5 bases from J, with 10 bases in between. The CDR3 reads CASSLAGAPETQYF. Here the CDR3 DNA reads TGTGCCAGCAGTTTAGCGGGGGCGCCTGAGACCCAGTACTTC.

This clonotype was counted only a few times. This chain joins TRBV5-1 and TRBJ2-1; D not resolved. V shed 2 bases and J shed 1 base, with 7 bases lying between them. CDR1 and CDR2 from the germline V gene are SGHRS and YFSETQ. The CDR3 totals 14 residues. CDR3 protein: CASSFERSYNEQFF. The CDR3 DNA follows: TGCGCCAGCAGCTTCGAACGGTCCTACAATGAGCAGTTCTTC.

The rearrangement joins TRBV28 to TRBJ2-7; 11 positions agree with TRBD2. The CDR3 is 16 residues long. V lost 3 bases, J lost 4 bases, and 8 bases stayed unmatched. CDR1 and CDR2 from the germline V gene are MDHEN and SYDVKM. The CDR3 loop reads CASSFSLAGERYEQYF. DNA for the CDR3: TGTGCCAGCAGTTTCTCACTAGCGGGGGAGAGATACGAGCAGTACTTC.

This clonotype was detected ten times or more. The CDR3 DNA sequence: TGTGCCAGCAGCTTAATTGGATCTAGCGGGGGCTACGAGCAGTACTTC. Translated, it gives CASSLIGSSGGYEQYF. V and J are TRBV7-9 and TRBJ2-7; 10 bases agree with TRBD2. Per the germline V gene, CDR1 is SEHNR and CDR2 is FQNEAQ (reference sequence). This CDR3 region has 16 residues. J gave up 3 bases and V 2 bases, and 7 bases lay outside the gene matches.

This chain joins TRBV28 and TRBJ2-1; D tentatively fits TRBD1 or TRBD2 (6 bases each). Germline CDR1 and CDR2: MDHEN and SYDVKM. The CDR3 runs 14 residues. Between the trimmed V and J ends, which lost 8 bases and 8 bases, there was a span of 19 bases. CDR3 sequence (DNA): TGTGCCAGCGGGGAAACGGGGGCGCCGGATGAGCAGTTCTTC. Its protein product is CASGETGAPDEQFF.

A few counts support this clonotype. This rearrangement joins TRBV10-3 to TRBJ2-1; 12 bases map to TRBD2. The CDR3 runs to 16 residues. Germline V lookup: CDR1 ENHRY, CDR2 SYGVKD. Trimming removed 2 bases from V and 9 bases from J; junction bases left unmatched: 8. The CDR3 spells CAISEGLAGNAGEQFF. The CDR3 DNA follows: TGTGCCATCAGTGAGGGACTAGCGGGGAATGCCGGTGAGCAGTTCTTC.

The V gene is TRBV20-1, the J gene TRBJ2-1; a possible D gene is TRBD2 (6 bases). CDR1 is DFQATT and CDR2 is SNEGSKA in the germline V gene (reference sequence). The V end was cut by 0 bases, the J end by 4 bases, with 10 bases between. The CDR3 spans 14 residues. CDR3 residues: CSARDAGGYNEQFF. CDR3 DNA: TGCAGTGCTAGAGACGCCGGGGGATACAATGAGCAGTTCTTC.

The chain couples TRBV15 to TRBJ2-3; D call uncertain. The CDR3 totals 11 residues. CDR1 is LNHNV and CDR2 is YYDKDF in the germline V gene (reference sequence). Trimming took 2 bases from V and 5 from J, leaving 2 bases between them. The CDR3 region is CATSRLDTQYF. In DNA form, the CDR3 reads TGTGCCACCAGCAGACTAGATACGCAGTATTTT.

The V gene is TRBV4-3, the J gene TRBJ2-3; 14 nucleotides agree with TRBD2. This CDR3 has 18 residues. Germline values: CDR1 LGHNA, CDR2 YSLEER. Trimming took 4 bases from V and 4 from J; bases not matched to a gene: 10. The CDR3, as DNA: TGCGCCAGCAGCCGGGGACTAGGACTAGCGGGAGGAGCAGATACGCAGTATTTT. It specifies CASSRGLGLAGGADTQYF.

V usage is TRBV6-2 or TRBV6-3 and J usage is TRBJ2-3, with D maybe TRBD2 (7 bases). The germline V gene has CDR1 MNHEY and CDR2 SVGEGT. CDR3 length: 16 residues. Trimming shortened V by 6 bases and J by 4 bases, and 20 bases separated the two germline ends. The CDR3: CASREVGGPTPDTQYF. For the CDR3, the DNA is TGTGCCAGCAGGGAAGTCGGGGGGCCCACCCCAGATACGCAGTATTTT.

This CDR3 is CASTVKRNTGELFF. CDR3 nucleotide sequence: TGTGCCAGCACGGTCAAAAGGAACACCGGGGAGCTGTTTTTT. The gene calls are TRBV2 and TRBJ2-2; no firm D call. Germline lookup yields CDR1 SNHLY and CDR2 FYNNEI. This CDR3 has 14 amino acids. V dropped 7 bases and J dropped 1 base, with 10 bases sitting between them.

The table lists this clonotype with many counts. The gene calls are TRBV7-9 and TRBJ2-1; TRBD2 might be the D (6 bases). The CDR3 sequence is 14 residues long. The V end was cut by 4 bases, the J end by 4 bases, with 11 bases between. Germline assignment: CDR1 SEHNR and CDR2 FQNEAQ (reference sequence). The CDR3: CASSSRDLYNEQFF. The CDR3 region has the DNA TGTGCCAGCAGCTCCCGGGACTTATACAATGAGCAGTTCTTC. The variable domain in full, completed from reference TRBV7-9 and TRBJ2-1, reads DTGVSQNPRHKITKRGQNVTFRCDPISEHNRLYWYRQTLGQGPEFLTYFQNEAQLEKSRLLSDRFSAERPKGSFSTLEIQRTEQGDSAMYLCASSSRDLYNEQFFGPGTRLTVL.

This chain joins TRBV19 and TRBJ2-7; perhaps D is TRBD1 or TRBD2 (5 bases each). The CDR3 consists of 15 residues. Trimming stripped 5 bases from V and 5 bases from J, with 19 bases between. Germline CDR1 reads LNHDA; CDR2 reads SQIVND (reference sequence). CDR3 sequence (DNA): TGTGCCAGTAGTGCCGGGACGAAATATAACGACGAGCAGTACTTC. This encodes CASSAGTKYNDEQYF.